These 6 T cell receptor beta chains came from one sample sequenced in a study of T cell responses to AZD1222 COVID-19 vaccine. The table came from immunoSEQ multiplex PCR; TCRdb's copy has only in-frame clones and leaves some out. The sample holds about 150,000 clones, under 95% seen once. The sample was peripheral blood, taken 28 days after the second AZD1222 dose. All receptors derive from an adult who received the AZD1222 COVID-19 vaccine.

V is TRBV10-3 and J is TRBJ1-1; D ambiguous. This CDR3 contains 15 residues. Trimming removed 0 bases from V and 1 base from J, with 9 bases in between. The V gene's germline CDR1 is ENHRY and CDR2 SYGVKD. CDR3 bases: TGTGCCATCAGTGAGTCGGGCAGGCGGAACACTGAAGCTTTCTTT. Encoded protein: CAISESGRRNTEAFF.

The J gene is TRBJ2-5, the V gene TRBV24-1, with 7 positions matching TRBD2. Unmatched junction bases numbered 11, after V lost 2 bases and J lost 6 bases. Looked up from germline, CDR1 is KGHDR and CDR2 is SFDVKD. CDR3 length equals 16 residues. The CDR3 DNA reads as TGTGCCACCAGTGATTCCAACCCGACTAGCTCCAAGACCCAGTACTTC. Protein product: CATSDSNPTSSKTQYF.

The CDR3: CASRLDSYEQYF. In nucleotides, the CDR3 is TGTGCCAGCAGACTAGACAGCTACGAGCAGTACTTC. This chain joins TRBV25-1 and TRBJ2-7; D may match TRBD1 or TRBD2 (5 bases each). CDR1 is MGHDK and CDR2 is SYGVNS in the germline V gene. The CDR3 is made up of 12 amino acids. V was shortened by 6 bases and J by 3 bases, with 9 bases between the two germline ends.

This clone was observed a few times. This CDR3 is CASSVVSSSPGELFF. CDR3 nucleotides: TGTGCCAGCAGCGTAGTATCCTCCAGCCCCGGGGAGCTGTTTTTT. The V gene is TRBV9, the J gene TRBJ2-2; D unclear. V lost 0 bases to trimming and J lost 6 bases, with 12 bases between them. CDR1 is SGDLS, CDR2 YYNGEE, per germline. The CDR3 contains 15 residues.

V is TRBV6-2 or TRBV6-3 and J is TRBJ2-5; the D is unclear. Germline assignment: CDR1 MNHEY and CDR2 SVGEGT. V was trimmed by 0 bases and J by 5 bases, leaving 10 bases between them. The CDR3 is made up of 14 amino acids. The CDR3 nucleotides read TGTGCCAGCAGTTACTCCTCAGGTTTGGAGACCCAGTACTTC. It translates to CASSYSSGLETQYF.

The chain combines TRBV5-1 with TRBJ2-1, with a weak D call TRBD2 (6 bases). The CDR3 covers 15 residues. Germline V gene lookup returns CDR1 SGHRS and CDR2 YFSETQ. Trimming left V 4 bases short and J 0 bases short, with 11 bases between. As DNA, the CDR3 is TGCGCCAGCAGCCAGCCCGGGAGCTCCTACAATGAGCAGTTCTTC. This encodes CASSQPGSSYNEQFF.